This TCR beta chain was sequenced during a study of shared clonotypes between healthy human individuals. Profiled with immunoSEQ multiplex PCR; TCRdb holds only in-frame clones, not every one. Of more than 2,000,000 clones detected, 85% to 95% appear once; the ten largest clones hold about 0.39%. The clonotype comes from a man aged 18 to 29 in good health. Some clones in this sample may be carry-over from other donors' samples. The sequenced sample consisted of naive CD4+ T cells from PBMCs. Subset specified: CD45RA+ positively selected.

CDR3 loop: CASSNFPAWPDSSGANVLTF. The CDR3 nucleotides read TGTGCCAGCAGCAATTTCCCTGCGTGGCCCGACTCCTCTGGGGCCAACGTCCTGACTTTC. This rearrangement joins TRBV21-1 to TRBJ2-6; the DNA was not compared with TRBD2, the D call given in the table. TRBV21-1 is assigned pseudogene status. The CDR3 runs 20 residues.